These 17 T cell receptor beta chains share one sample of origin, sequenced in a study of T cell responses to AZD1222 COVID-19 vaccine. TCRdb's table, derived via immunoSEQ multiplex PCR, lists solely in-frame clones and lacks some. The table records some 130,000 clones, 84% of them present only once. The material sequenced was peripheral blood, taken on day 0 of AZD1222 vaccination. The origin of the receptors is an adult in good health.

V gene TRBV5-1 combines with J gene TRBJ1-2, with D perhaps TRBD1 (5 bases). The CDR3 is 18 residues long. From germline, CDR1 is SGHRS and CDR2 YFSETQ. Trimming cost V 0 bases and J 4 bases, with 22 bases left between them. The CDR3 reads CASSLAPPDRGRPYGYTF. In DNA form, the CDR3 reads TGCGCCAGCAGCTTGGCACCCCCTGACCGGGGCCGACCCTATGGCTACACCTTC.

V is TRBV11-2 and J is TRBJ2-6; no clear D gene. The CDR3 consists of 19 residues. With 4 bases removed from V and 0 bases from J, the gap between germline ends came to 19 bases. Germline V gene data show CDR1 as SGHAT and CDR2 as FQNNGV. The CDR3 DNA is TGTGCCAGCAGCTCGGCAGGTCAGTCTCAACTCTCTGGGGCCAACGTCCTGACTTTC. It is translated as CASSSAGQSQLSGANVLTF.

The V call is TRBV2, the J call TRBJ2-3, with TRBD2 as a possible D gene (6 bases). The CDR3 extends over 15 amino acids. Trimming took off 6 bases at V and 0 bases at J, with 13 bases between the two ends. Germline assignment: CDR1 SNHLY and CDR2 FYNNEI. The CDR3 DNA is TGTGCCAGCAGCTCATCTAGCGTAAGCACAGATACGCAGTATTTT. It is translated as CASSSSSVSTDTQYF. Based on the CDR3 plus reference TRBV2 and TRBJ2-3, the full variable domain is EPEVTQTPSHQVTQMGQEVILRCVPISNHLYFYWYRQILGQKVEFLVSFYNNEISEKSEIFDDQFSVERPDGSNFTLKIRSTKLEDSAMYFCASSSSSVSTDTQYFGPGTRLTVL.

The chain recombines TRBV5-4 with TRBJ2-7, with D possibly being TRBD2 (5 bases). CDR3 size: 14 residues. Germline CDR1 SGHNT, CDR2 YYREEE (reference sequence). V was shortened by 2 bases and J by 1 base, with 10 bases between the two germline ends. CDR3 loop: CASSFRGLSYEQYF. In DNA, the CDR3 is TGTGCCAGCAGCTTCCGGGGTTTATCCTACGAGCAGTACTTC.

This clone showed up just once. The chain employs TRBV5-1 and TRBJ2-1; D is possibly TRBD1 (6 bases). V was clipped by 4 bases and J by 6 bases, with 11 bases between them. This CDR3 spans 13 amino acids. Per the germline V gene, CDR1 is SGHRS and CDR2 is YFSETQ. CDR3 region: CASSIIQGNEQFF. The CDR3, as DNA: TGCGCCAGCAGCATAATACAGGGCAATGAGCAGTTCTTC. The full variable domain, in which reference TRBV5-1 and TRBJ2-1 provide the parts outside the CDR3, is KAGVTQTPRYLIKTRGQQVTLSCSPISGHRSVSWYQQTPGQGLQFLFEYFSETQRNKGNFPGRFSGRQFSNSRSEMNVSTLELGDSALYLCASSIIQGNEQFFGPGTRLTVL.

A single count supports this clone. The identical CDR3 is also encoded by other nucleotide sequences in the sample. The chain links TRBV9 to TRBJ1-2; D gene unclear. Germline V gene lookup returns CDR1 SGDLS and CDR2 YYNGEE. The CDR3 extends over 13 amino acids. Deletions cut 2 bases from V and 2 bases from J, with 7 bases between. The CDR3 DNA sequence: TGTGCCAGCAGCGTGGACCGAAACTATGGCTACACCTTC. Its protein product is CASSVDRNYGYTF. Variable domain in full (rest from reference TRBV9 and TRBJ1-2): DSGVTQTPKHLITATGQRVTLRCSPRSGDLSVYWYQQSLDQGLQFLIQYYNGEERAKGNILERFSAQQFPDLHSELNLSSLELGDSALYFCASSVDRNYGYTFGSGTRLTVV.

The rearrangement joins TRBV21-1 to TRBJ1-1; TRBD1 is taken as the D call from the table, unchecked against the DNA. TRBV21-1 is deemed a pseudogene. The CDR3 loop spans 15 amino acids. The CDR3 DNA follows: TGTGCCAGCAGCAGCCTGGACAGCACGAACACTGAAGCTTTCTTT. This codes for CASSSLDSTNTEAFF.

This clone appeared a few times. The genes are TRBV28 and TRBJ1-2, with D perhaps TRBD1 (5 bases). CDR3 length: 13 amino acids. Per the germline V gene, CDR1 is MDHEN and CDR2 is SYDVKM. V was cut by 5 bases and J by 5 bases, with 12 bases left in between. The CDR3 loop reads CASSPGVEYGYTF. CDR3 in DNA: TGTGCCAGCAGTCCGGGGGTTGAATATGGCTACACCTTC.

The J gene is TRBJ1-1, the V gene TRBV28; possible D gene TRBD1, 5 bases. The V end lost 4 bases, the J end lost 1 base, and 13 bases lay between the germline ends. This CDR3 region has 15 residues. Germline-derived CDR1 and CDR2 are MDHEN and SYDVKM. CDR3 bases: TGTGCCAGCAGTTATAGAGGGGCTCCGAACACTGAAGCTTTCTTT. As protein: CASSYRGAPNTEAFF. The entire variable domain, with the rest obtained from reference TRBV28 and TRBJ1-1, is as follows: DVKVTQSSRYLVKRTGEKVFLECVQDMDHENMFWYRQDPGLGLRLIYFSYDVKMKEKGDIPEGYSVSREKKERFSLILESASTNQTSMYLCASSYRGAPNTEAFFGQGTRLTVV.

V usage is TRBV6-5 and J usage is TRBJ1-1; TRBD1 aligns across 10 bases. Germline V CDR1 and CDR2: MNHEY, SVGAGI. This CDR3 is 13 amino acids long. With V trimmed by 0 bases and J by 8 bases, 0 bases remained unmatched. The CDR3 DNA reads TGTGCCAGCAGTTACTCGACAGGGGGCGAAGCTTTCTTT. Its translation: CASSYSTGGEAFF.

This clone has a handful of counts. CDR3 DNA sequence: TGTGCCAGCAGCCAAGACCTGGACCGCAGGGAAGGGGGAAAACTGTTTTTT. Its protein is CASSQDLDRREGGKLFF. V and J are TRBV4-2 and TRBJ1-4; a weak D match, TRBD1 (6 bases). The V end was cut by 0 bases, the J end by 10 bases, with 21 bases between. This CDR3 is 17 amino acids long. The germline gives CDR1 LGHNA, CDR2 YNFKEQ.

The V call is TRBV6-6, the J call TRBJ2-1; D is possibly TRBD1 (6 bases). Per germline, CDR1 MNHNY and CDR2 SVGAGI (reference sequence). The CDR3 is made up of 13 amino acids. Trimming pared 6 bases from V and 9 bases from J, leaving 15 bases between. CDR3 loop: CASRDSVSSEQFF. The CDR3 region has the DNA TGTGCCAGCAGGGACAGCGTATCCTCTGAGCAGTTCTTC.

The V gene is TRBV10-3, the J gene TRBJ1-5, with D uncertain. The V end was cut by 3 bases, the J end by 9 bases, with 15 bases between. CDR3 length: 14 residues. Germline CDR1 is ENHRY and CDR2 is SYGVKD. The CDR3, as DNA: TGTGCCATCAGTGAAGAATCCGCTCCACGGCCCCAGCATTTT. Translation gives CAISEESAPRPQHF.

The J gene is TRBJ1-1, the V gene TRBV19; tentatively, D is TRBD1 (6 bases). In germline, CDR1 is LNHDA, CDR2 SQIVND (reference sequence). This CDR3 is 13 amino acids long. Trimming stripped 3 bases from V and 7 bases from J, with 12 bases between. Written as DNA, the CDR3 is TGTGCCAGTAGTATCAGGGGTTACGGTGAAGCTTTCTTT. Protein product: CASSIRGYGEAFF.

About this clone itself: At one end, the junction sequence differs from germline, possibly due to a read error. V is TRBV5-8 and J is TRBJ1-2; 7 bases match TRBD1. Germline assignment: CDR1 SGHTS and CDR2 YDEGEE. The CDR3 has 11 amino acids. CDR3 sequence reads: CASSLVRDSLF. The CDR3 DNA reads as TGTGCCAGCAGCTTAGTACGGGACAGCTTATTC.

This chain connects TRBV24-1 to TRBJ1-1; 7 bases agree with TRBD1. Trimming removed 2 bases from V and 8 bases from J; junction bases left unmatched: 1. Germline CDR1 and CDR2: KGHDR and SFDVKD. The CDR3 consists of 12 residues. The CDR3: CATSDYRGEAFF. The CDR3 bases are TGTGCCACCAGTGATTACAGGGGCGAAGCTTTCTTT.

The chain has TRBV30 and TRBJ1-1, with unresolved D. This CDR3 contains 15 residues. The V end lost 0 bases, the J end lost 0 bases, and 11 bases lay between the germline ends. Germline CDR1 and CDR2: GTSNPN and SVGIG (reference sequence). The CDR3 here is CAWSVGQVMNTEAFF. The CDR3 nucleotides read TGTGCCTGGAGTGTGGGTCAGGTTATGAACACTGAAGCTTTCTTT. Complete variable domain (other parts from reference TRBV30 and TRBJ1-1): SQTIHQWPATLVQPVGSPLSLECTVEGTSNPNLYWYRQAAGRGLQLLFYSVGIGQISSEVPQNLSASRPQDRQFILSSKKLLLSDSGFYLCAWSVGQVMNTEAFFGQGTRLTVV.